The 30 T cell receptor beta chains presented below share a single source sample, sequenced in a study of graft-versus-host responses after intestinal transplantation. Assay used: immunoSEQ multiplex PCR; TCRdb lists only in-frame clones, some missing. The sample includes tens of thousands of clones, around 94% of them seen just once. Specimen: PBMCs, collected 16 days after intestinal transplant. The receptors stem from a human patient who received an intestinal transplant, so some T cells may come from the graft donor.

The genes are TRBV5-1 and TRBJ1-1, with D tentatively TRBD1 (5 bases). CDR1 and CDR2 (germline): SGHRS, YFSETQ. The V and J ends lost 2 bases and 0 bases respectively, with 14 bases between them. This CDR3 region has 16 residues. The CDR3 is CASSFGQGSLNTEAFF. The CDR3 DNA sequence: TGCGCCAGCAGCTTTGGCCAGGGTTCTTTGAACACTGAAGCTTTCTTT.

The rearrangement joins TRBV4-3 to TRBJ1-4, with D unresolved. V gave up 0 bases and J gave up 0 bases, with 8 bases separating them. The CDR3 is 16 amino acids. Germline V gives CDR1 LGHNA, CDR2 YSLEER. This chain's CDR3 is CASSQERRATNEKLFF. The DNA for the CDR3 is TGCGCCAGCAGCCAAGAGAGGCGTGCAACTAATGAAAAACTGTTTTTT.

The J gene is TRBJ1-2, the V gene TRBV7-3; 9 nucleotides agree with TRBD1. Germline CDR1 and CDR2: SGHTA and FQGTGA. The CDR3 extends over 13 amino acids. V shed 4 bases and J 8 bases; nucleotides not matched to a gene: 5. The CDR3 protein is CASSSRQGEGYTF. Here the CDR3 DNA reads TGTGCCAGCAGCTCAAGACAGGGGGAAGGCTACACCTTC.

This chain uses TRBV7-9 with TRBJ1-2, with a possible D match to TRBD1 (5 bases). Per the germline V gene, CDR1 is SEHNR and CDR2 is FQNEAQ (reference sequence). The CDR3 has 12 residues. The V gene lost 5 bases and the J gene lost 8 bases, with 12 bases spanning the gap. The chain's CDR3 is CASSPQGGGYTF. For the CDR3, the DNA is TGTGCCAGCAGCCCCCAGGGCGGGGGCTACACCTTC.

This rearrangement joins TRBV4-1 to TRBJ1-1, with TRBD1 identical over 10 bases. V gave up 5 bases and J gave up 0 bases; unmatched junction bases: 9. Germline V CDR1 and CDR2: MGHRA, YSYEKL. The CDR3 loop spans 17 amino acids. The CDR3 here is CASSGPGTGAMNTEAFF. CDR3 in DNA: TGCGCCAGCAGCGGTCCCGGGACAGGGGCAATGAACACTGAAGCTTTCTTT.

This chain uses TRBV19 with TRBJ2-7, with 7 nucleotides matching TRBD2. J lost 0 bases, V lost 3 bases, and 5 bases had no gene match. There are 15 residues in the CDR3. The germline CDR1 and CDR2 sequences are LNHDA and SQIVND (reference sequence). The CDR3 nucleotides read TGTGCCAGTAGTATTGGCGGGGGACGCTCCTACGAGCAGTACTTC. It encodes CASSIGGGRSYEQYF. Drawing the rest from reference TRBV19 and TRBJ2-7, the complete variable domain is DGGITQSPKYLFRKEGQNVTLSCEQNLNHDAMYWYRQDPGQGLRLIYYSQIVNDFQKGDIAEGYSVSREKKESFPLTVTSAQKNPTAFYLCASSIGGGRSYEQYFGPGTRLTVT.

This chain's CDR3 is CASSIRDPNQPQHF. In nucleotides, the CDR3 is TGTGCCAGTAGTATAAGGGACCCCAATCAGCCCCAGCATTTT. J is TRBJ1-5 and V is TRBV19; D is perhaps TRBD1 (5 bases). Per the germline V gene, CDR1 is LNHDA and CDR2 is SQIVND (reference sequence). Deletions cut 2 bases from V and 3 bases from J, with 8 bases between. This CDR3 contains 14 residues.

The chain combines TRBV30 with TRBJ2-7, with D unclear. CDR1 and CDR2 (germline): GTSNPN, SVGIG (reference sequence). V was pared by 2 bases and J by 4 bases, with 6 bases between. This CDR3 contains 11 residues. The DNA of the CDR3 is TGTGCCTGGAGTTATAGGTACGAGCAGTACTTC. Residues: CAWSYRYEQYF.

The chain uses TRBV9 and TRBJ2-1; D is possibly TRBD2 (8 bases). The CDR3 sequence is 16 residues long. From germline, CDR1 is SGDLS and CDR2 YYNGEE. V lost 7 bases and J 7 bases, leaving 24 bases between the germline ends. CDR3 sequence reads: CASATGGGGRRNEQFF. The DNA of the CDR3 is TGTGCCAGCGCCACGGGAGGGGGCGGGAGAAGGAATGAGCAGTTCTTC.

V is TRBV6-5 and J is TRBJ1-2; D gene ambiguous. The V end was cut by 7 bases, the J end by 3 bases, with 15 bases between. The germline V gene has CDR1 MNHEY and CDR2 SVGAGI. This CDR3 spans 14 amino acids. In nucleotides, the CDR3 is TGTGCCAGCACCGAAGGCAGCGGGGACTATGGCTACACCTTC. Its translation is CASTEGSGDYGYTF.

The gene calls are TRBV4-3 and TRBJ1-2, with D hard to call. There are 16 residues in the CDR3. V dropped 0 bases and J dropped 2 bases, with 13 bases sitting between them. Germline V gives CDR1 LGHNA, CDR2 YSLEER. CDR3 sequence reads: CASSQEHPGGNYGYTF. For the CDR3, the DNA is TGCGCCAGCAGCCAAGAGCACCCGGGAGGGAACTATGGCTACACCTTC.

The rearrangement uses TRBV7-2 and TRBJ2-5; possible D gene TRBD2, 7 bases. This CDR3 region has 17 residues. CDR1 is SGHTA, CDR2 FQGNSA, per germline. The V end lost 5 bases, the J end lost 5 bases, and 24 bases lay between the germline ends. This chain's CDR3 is CASSPGGRLGFWETQYF. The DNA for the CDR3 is TGTGCCAGCAGCCCGGGGGGCAGGTTGGGGTTCTGGGAGACCCAGTACTTC.

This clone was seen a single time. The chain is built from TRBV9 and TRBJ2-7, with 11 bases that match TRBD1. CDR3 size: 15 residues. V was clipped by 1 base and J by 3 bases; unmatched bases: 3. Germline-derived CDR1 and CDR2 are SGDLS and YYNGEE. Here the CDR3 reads CASSVRGTGGYEQYF. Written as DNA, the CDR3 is TGTGCCAGCAGCGTACGCGGGACAGGGGGCTACGAGCAGTACTTC.

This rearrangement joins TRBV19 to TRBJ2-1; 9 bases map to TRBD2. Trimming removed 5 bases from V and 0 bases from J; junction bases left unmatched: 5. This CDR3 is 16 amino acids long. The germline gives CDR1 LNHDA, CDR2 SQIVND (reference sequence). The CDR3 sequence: CASSSLAGLSYNEQFF. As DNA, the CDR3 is TGTGCCAGTAGTTCTCTAGCGGGGCTCTCCTACAATGAGCAGTTCTTC.

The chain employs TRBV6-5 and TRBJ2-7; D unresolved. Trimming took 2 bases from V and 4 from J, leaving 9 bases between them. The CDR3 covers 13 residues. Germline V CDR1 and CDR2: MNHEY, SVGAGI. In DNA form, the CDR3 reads TGTGCCAGCAGTTACGACATTTTATACGAGCAGTACTTC. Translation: CASSYDILYEQYF.

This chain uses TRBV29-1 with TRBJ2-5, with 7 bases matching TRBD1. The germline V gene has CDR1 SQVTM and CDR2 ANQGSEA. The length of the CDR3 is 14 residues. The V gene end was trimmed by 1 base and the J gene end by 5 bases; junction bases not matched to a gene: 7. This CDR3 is CSVEARQGRETQYF. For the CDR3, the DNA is TGCAGCGTTGAAGCTCGACAGGGAAGGGAGACCCAGTACTTC.

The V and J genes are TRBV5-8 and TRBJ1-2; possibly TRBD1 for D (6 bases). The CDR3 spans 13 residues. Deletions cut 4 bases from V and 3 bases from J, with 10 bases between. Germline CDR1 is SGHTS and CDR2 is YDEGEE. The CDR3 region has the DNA TGTGCCAGCAGCCGCGGGACATACTATGGCTACACCTTC. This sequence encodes CASSRGTYYGYTF.

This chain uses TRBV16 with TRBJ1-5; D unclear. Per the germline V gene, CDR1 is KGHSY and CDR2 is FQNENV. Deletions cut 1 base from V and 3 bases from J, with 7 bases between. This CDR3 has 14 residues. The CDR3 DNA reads TGTGCCAGCAGCCAATTTGAGAACAATCAGCCCCAGCATTTT. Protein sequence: CASSQFENNQPQHF.

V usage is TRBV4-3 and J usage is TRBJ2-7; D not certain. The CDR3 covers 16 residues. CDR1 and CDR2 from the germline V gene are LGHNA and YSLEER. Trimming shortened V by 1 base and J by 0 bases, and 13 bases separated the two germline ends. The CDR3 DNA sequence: TGCGCCAGCAGCCAAGTTTCCGACCCGGACTCCTACGAGCAGTACTTC. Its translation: CASSQVSDPDSYEQYF.

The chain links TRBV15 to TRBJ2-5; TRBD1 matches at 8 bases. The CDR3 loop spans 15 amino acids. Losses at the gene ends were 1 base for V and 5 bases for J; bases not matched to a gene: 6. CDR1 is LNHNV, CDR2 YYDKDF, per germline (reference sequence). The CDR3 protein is CATSRATTGGETQYF. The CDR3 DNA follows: TGTGCCACCAGCAGAGCTACTACAGGGGGTGAGACCCAGTACTTC.

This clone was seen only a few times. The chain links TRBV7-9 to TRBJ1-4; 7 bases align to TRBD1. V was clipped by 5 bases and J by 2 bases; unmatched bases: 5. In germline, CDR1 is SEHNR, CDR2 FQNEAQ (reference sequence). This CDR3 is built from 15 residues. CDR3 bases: TGTGCCAGCAGCCTAACAGGGGACACTAATGAAAAACTGTTTTTT. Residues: CASSLTGDTNEKLFF.

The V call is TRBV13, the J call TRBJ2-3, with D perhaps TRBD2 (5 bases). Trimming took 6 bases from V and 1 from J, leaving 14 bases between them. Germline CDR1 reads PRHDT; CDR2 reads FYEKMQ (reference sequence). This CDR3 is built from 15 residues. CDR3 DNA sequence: TGTGCCAGCAGGCAGTGGGGTAGCGGCACAGATACGCAGTATTTT. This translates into CASRQWGSGTDTQYF. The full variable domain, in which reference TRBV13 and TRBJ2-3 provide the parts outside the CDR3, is AAGVIQSPRHLIKEKRETATLKCYPIPRHDTVYWYQQGPGQDPQFLISFYEKMQSDKGSIPDRFSAQQFSDYHSELNMSSLELGDSALYFCASRQWGSGTDTQYFGPGTRLTVL.

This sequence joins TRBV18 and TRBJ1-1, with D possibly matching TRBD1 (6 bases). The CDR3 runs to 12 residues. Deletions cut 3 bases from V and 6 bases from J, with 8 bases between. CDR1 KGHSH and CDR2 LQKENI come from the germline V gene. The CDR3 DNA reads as TGTGCCAGCTCACCCGGGACACCTGAAGCTTTCTTT. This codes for CASSPGTPEAFF.

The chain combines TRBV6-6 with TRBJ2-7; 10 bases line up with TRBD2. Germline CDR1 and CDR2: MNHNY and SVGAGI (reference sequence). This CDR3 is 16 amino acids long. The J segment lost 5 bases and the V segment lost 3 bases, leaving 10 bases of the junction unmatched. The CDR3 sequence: CASSYRLAGDSHEQYF. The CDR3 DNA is TGTGCCAGCAGTTATCGGCTAGCGGGAGATTCCCACGAGCAGTACTTC.

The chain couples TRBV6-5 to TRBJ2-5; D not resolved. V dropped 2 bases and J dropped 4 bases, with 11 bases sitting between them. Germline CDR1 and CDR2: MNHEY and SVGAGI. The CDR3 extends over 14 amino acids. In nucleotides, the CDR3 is TGTGCCAGCAGTTACAGTGGGTCGGGAGAGACCCAGTACTTC. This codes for CASSYSGSGETQYF.

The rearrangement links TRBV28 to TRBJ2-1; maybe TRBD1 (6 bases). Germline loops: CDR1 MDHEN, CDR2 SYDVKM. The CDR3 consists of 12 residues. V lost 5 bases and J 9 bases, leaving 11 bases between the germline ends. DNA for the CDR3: TGTGCCAGCAGTCAGGGGACAAGTGAGCAGTTCTTC. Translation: CASSQGTSEQFF.

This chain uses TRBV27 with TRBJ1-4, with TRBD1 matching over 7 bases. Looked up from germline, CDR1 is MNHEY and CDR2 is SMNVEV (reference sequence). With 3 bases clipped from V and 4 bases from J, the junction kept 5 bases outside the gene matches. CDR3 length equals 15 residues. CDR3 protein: CASSFVGTDNEKLFF. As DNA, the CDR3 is TGTGCCAGCAGTTTTGTAGGGACAGATAATGAAAAACTGTTTTTT.

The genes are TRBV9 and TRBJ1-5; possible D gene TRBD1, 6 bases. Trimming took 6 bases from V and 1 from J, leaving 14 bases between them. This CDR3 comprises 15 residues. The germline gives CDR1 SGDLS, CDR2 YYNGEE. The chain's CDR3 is CASTPGAGSNQPQHF. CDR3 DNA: TGTGCCAGCACGCCGGGGGCGGGGAGCAATCAGCCCCAGCATTTT.

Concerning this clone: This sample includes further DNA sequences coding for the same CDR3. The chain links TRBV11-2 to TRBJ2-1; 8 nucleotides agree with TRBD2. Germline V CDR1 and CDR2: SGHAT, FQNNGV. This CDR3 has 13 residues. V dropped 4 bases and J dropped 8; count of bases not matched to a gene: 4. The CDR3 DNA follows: TGTGCCAGCAGCTCGGGAGCGGGAGATGAGCAGTTCTTC. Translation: CASSSGAGDEQFF.

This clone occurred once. The CDR3 spells CASSYSYEQYF. The CDR3 coding sequence is TGTGCCAGCAGCTACAGCTACGAGCAGTACTTC. V is TRBV13 and J is TRBJ2-7; no clear D. CDR3 length: 11 amino acids. Germline V gene sequence: CDR1 PRHDT, CDR2 FYEKMQ (reference sequence). Trimming pared 4 bases from V and 3 bases from J, leaving 4 bases between. The full variable domain, its missing parts supplied by reference TRBV13 and TRBJ2-7, is AAGVIQSPRHLIKEKRETATLKCYPIPRHDTVYWYQQGPGQDPQFLISFYEKMQSDKGSIPDRFSAQQFSDYHSELNMSSLELGDSALYFCASSYSYEQYFGPGTRLTVT.